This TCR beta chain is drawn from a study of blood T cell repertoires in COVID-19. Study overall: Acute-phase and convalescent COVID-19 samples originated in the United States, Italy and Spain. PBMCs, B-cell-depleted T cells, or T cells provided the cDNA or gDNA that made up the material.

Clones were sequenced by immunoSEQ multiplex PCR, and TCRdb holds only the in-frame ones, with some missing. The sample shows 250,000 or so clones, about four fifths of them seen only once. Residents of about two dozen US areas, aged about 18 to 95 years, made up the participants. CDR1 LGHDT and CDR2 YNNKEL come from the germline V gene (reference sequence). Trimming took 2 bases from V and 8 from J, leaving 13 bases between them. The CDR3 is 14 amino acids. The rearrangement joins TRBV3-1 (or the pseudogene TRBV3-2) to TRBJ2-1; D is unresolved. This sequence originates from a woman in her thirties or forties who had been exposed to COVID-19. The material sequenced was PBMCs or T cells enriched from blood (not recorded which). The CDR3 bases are TGTGCCAGCAGCCAATTTGGTGTCGCGGATGAGCAGTTCTTC. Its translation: CASSQFGVADEQFF.